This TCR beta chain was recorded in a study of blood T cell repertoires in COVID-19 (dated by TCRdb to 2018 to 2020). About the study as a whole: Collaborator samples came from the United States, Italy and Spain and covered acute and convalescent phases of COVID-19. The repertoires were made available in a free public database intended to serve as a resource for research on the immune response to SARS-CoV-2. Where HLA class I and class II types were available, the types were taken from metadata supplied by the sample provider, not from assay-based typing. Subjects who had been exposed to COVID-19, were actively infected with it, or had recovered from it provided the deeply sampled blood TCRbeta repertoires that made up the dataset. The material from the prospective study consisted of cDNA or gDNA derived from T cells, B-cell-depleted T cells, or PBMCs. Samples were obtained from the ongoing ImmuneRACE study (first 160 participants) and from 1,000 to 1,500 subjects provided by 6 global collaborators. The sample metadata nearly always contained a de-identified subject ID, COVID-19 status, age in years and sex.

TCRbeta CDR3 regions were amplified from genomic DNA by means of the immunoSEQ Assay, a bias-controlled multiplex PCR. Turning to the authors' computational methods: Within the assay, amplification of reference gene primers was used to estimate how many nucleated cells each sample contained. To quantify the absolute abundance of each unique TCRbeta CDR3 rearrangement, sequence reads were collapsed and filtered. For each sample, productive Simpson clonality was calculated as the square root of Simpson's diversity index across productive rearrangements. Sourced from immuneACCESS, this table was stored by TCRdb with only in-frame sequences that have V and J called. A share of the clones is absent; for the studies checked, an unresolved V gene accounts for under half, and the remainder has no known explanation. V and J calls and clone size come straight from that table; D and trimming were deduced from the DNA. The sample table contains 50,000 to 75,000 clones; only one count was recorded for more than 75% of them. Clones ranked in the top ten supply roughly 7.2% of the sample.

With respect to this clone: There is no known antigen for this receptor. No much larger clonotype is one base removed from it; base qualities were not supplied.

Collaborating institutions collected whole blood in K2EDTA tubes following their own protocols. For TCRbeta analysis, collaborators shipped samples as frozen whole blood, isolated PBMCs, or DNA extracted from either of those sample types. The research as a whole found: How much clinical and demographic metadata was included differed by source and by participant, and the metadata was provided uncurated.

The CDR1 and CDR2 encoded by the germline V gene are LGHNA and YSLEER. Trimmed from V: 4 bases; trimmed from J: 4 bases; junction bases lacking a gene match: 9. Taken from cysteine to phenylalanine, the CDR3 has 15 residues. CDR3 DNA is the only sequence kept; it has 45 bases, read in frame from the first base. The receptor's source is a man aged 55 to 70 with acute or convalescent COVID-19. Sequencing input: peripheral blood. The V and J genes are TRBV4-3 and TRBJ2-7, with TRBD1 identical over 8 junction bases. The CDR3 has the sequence CASSPMQGAGYEQYF. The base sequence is TGCGCCAGCAGCCCAATGCAGGGGGCCGGGTACGAGCAGTACTTC.